The rows below give T cell receptor beta chains drawn from one sample of a study of beta chain features in type 1 diabetes. Assay: immunoSEQ multiplex PCR; the TCRdb copy retains only in-frame clones and omits some. In the table there are approximately 160,000 clones, approximately 10% of which are singletons. The material sequenced was central memory CD4+ T cells from blood. All receptors come from a man aged 25-45 years with type 1 diabetes. Both conserved end residues are part of each CDR3. The order of the fields is J gene, V gene, clone size, CDR3 length, CDR3 protein. The size field is filled for only some rows; it gives once, few, many or a size class.

TRBJ2-5 TRBV6-1 - 14 CASSEGTSQETQYF
TRBJ2-5 TRBV29-1 - 15 CSVSQGGTVQETQYF
TRBJ2-1 TRBV5-1 - 14 CASSLALAGYEQFF
TRBJ2-2 TRBV7-3 - 14 CASSLTAGTGELFF
TRBJ2-3 TRBV7-2 few 14 CASSLYFSADTQYF
TRBJ1-5 TRBV19 - 16 CASSIIGRGSNQPQHF
TRBJ2-2 TRBV19 few 15 CATRTVTMNTGELFF
TRBJ2-7 TRBV9 - 14 CASSVTGGVHEQYF
TRBJ1-4 TRBV5-1 few 13 CASSGGTDEKLFF
TRBJ2-3 TRBV5-4 few 15 CASSSRTGDTDTQYF
TRBJ2-1 TRBV11-1 - 15 CASSSTSGTYNEQFF
TRBJ2-7 TRBV30 - 16 CAWSPISYTSGYEQYF
TRBJ1-4 TRBV18 - 14 CASSPSTGFEKLFF
TRBJ1-5 TRBV6-5 - 12 CASRGVGQPQHF